This T cell receptor beta chain was profiled in a study of a mutant IDH1 vaccine in newly diagnosed glioma. The overall study: Patients under treatment included about 60% males and around 38% females and had a mean age of approximately 44 years. Whole-study findings and limits: Most patients, approximately 92%, showed vaccine-induced immune responses.

Germline V lookup: CDR1 LNHDA, CDR2 SQIVND (reference sequence). This CDR3 region has 14 residues. Trimming stripped 5 bases from V and 0 bases from J, with 10 bases between. In its sample, this clone was seen once. The antigen is undetermined. Time point here: baseline, week 1 (first vaccination visit). The treatment is: pre-vaccination baseline after standard-of-care therapy. Generated by immunoSEQ multiplex PCR, the TCRdb table keeps only in-frame clones and is missing some. This sample yields 50,000 to 65,000 clones, of which over 65% are seen a single time; approximately 2% belongs to the top ten.

The genes are TRBV19 and TRBJ1-2, with D uncertain. This clonotype was sampled from a middle-aged woman with glioma. Sequences were derived from PBMCs, sampled from a glioma patient treated with radiotherapy, temozolomide or both. CDR3 in DNA: TGTGCCAGTAGTCGTGACCGATCTAACTATGGCTACACCTTC. Protein sequence: CASSRDRSNYGYTF.